These 15 T cell receptor beta chains originate from one sample sequenced in a study of blood T cells in healthy people across ages (dated by TCRdb to the mid-2010s). The library was produced with 5' RACE. The sequencer listed for this sample is Illumina HiSeq 2500. A second PCR of roughly 6 to 11 cycles was performed with a sample-barcoded 5' primer and a J-beta primer mix. Starting from the raw public reads, TCRdb applied fastp trimming at Q25, assembled clones with MiXCR and retained in-frame beta chains. CDR3 protein duplicates are merged, each entry listing the most common genes and DNA. The sample yields about 840,000 distinct CDR3 sequences; approximately 32% were counted once. The ten biggest clones cover about 10% of the sample. This sample also belongs to another study, concerning T cells of mothers and their children.

Material: blood. The receptors stem from a woman between 35 and 50 years old in good health.

This clonotype was seen only once. V and J are TRBV13 and TRBJ1-2; 9 bases are shared with TRBD1. The ends lost 5 bases at V and 0 bases at J; junction bases unmatched: 7. The CDR3 is 16 residues long. Germline CDR1 PRHDT, CDR2 FYEKMQ (reference sequence). The CDR3 here is CASSQGQGYTNYGYTF. As DNA, the CDR3 is TGTGCCAGCAGCCAGGGACAGGGCTACACTAACTATGGCTACACCTTC.

This clonotype was counted only a few times. V is TRBV18 and J is TRBJ1-1; D possibly corresponds to TRBD1 (5 bases). Germline V CDR1 and CDR2: KGHSH, LQKENI. CDR3 length: 15 residues. V was clipped by 8 bases and J by 6 bases, with 22 bases between them. The CDR3 loop is CASTGSSQGNAEAFF. CDR3 nucleotides: TGTGCCAGCACCGGCTCCTCTCAGGGTAACGCTGAAGCTTTCTTT.

This clonotype was observed a handful of times. This chain uses TRBV6-4 with TRBJ1-6; D gene unclear. Germline CDR1 MRHNA, CDR2 SNTAGT. V lost 0 bases, J lost 5 bases, and 8 bases lay in between. This CDR3 is 15 amino acids long. The CDR3 sequence is CASSDSNGNNSPLHF. The DNA of the CDR3 is TGTGCCAGCAGTGACTCGAACGGGAATAATTCACCCCTCCACTTT.

In this sample, this clonotype turned up many times. The chain uses TRBV20-1 and TRBJ2-5, with D possibly being TRBD1 (6 bases). This CDR3 has 18 amino acids. Germline CDR1 is DFQATT and CDR2 is SNEGSKA (reference sequence). V lost 0 bases to trimming and J lost 5 bases, with 25 bases between them. The chain's CDR3 is CSARERRTATGWGETQYF. The CDR3 coding sequence is TGCAGTGCTAGAGAGAGGCGGACCGCAACAGGGTGGGGGGAGACCCAGTACTTC.

The chain employs TRBV6-6 and TRBJ1-5, with 9 nucleotides matching TRBD1. The CDR3 is made up of 17 amino acids. The ends lost 6 bases at V and 0 bases at J; junction bases unmatched: 9. Germline V gene sequence: CDR1 MNHNY, CDR2 SVGAGI (reference sequence). The CDR3 DNA follows: TGTGCCAGCAGCTATAACGGACAGGGGAATAGCAATCAGCCCCAGCATTTT. As protein: CASSYNGQGNSNQPQHF.

This clonotype has only a few counts. The chain has TRBV25-1 and TRBJ2-3; D could derive from TRBD1 or TRBD2 (5 bases each). Germline CDR1 MGHDK, CDR2 SYGVNS. This CDR3 is 14 amino acids long. Trimming shortened V by 3 bases and J by 6 bases, and 13 bases separated the two germline ends. CDR3 nucleotide sequence: TGTGCCAGCAGTGATTCGGGACGAGACGATACGCAGTATTTT. Encoded protein: CASSDSGRDDTQYF.

This clonotype was picked up many times. The rearrangement joins TRBV24-1 to TRBJ2-1; D possibly corresponds to TRBD1 (6 bases). Trimming cost V 2 bases and J 8 bases, with 18 bases left between them. The CDR3 has 16 amino acids. Germline values: CDR1 KGHDR, CDR2 SFDVKD. The chain's CDR3 is CATSDSPLTGLDEQFF. The CDR3 DNA reads as TGTGCCACCAGTGATTCACCCCTCACAGGGTTGGATGAGCAGTTCTTC.

This clonotype was found a few times. The chain carries TRBV9 and TRBJ1-2; perhaps TRBD1 as D (5 bases). The V and J ends lost 0 bases and 5 bases respectively, with 11 bases between them. This CDR3 region has 14 residues. Germline CDR1 SGDLS, CDR2 YYNGEE. The CDR3 loop reads CASSVEAGSYGYTF. The CDR3 nucleotides read TGTGCCAGCAGCGTAGAGGCAGGGTCATATGGCTACACCTTC.

This clonotype was observed at least ten times. The rearrangement uses TRBV10-2 and TRBJ2-7, with TRBD2 identical over 9 bases. CDR3 length equals 16 residues. V lost 5 bases and J lost 5; bases outside the gene matches: 13. Germline CDR1 and CDR2: WSHSY and SAAADI. The CDR3 DNA reads as TGCGCCAGCAGTTTTATTAGCGGGGGCTCCCGCGACGAGCAGTACTTC. Its protein is CASSFISGGSRDEQYF.

This clonotype came up many times. V gene TRBV7-3 combines with J gene TRBJ2-1, with 10 bases identical to TRBD2. The CDR3 consists of 16 residues. Trimming took 3 bases from V and 4 from J; bases not matched to a gene: 6. Germline values: CDR1 SGHTA, CDR2 FQGTGA. CDR3 DNA sequence: TGTGCCAGCAGCTTTTCTAGCGGGGGACAATACAATGAGCAGTTCTTC. This translates into CASSFSSGGQYNEQFF.

This clonotype was picked up many times. The chain combines TRBV4-1 with TRBJ2-1; 11 bases agree with TRBD2. Trimming cost V 1 base and J 15 bases; bases outside gene matches: 11. The CDR3 contains 15 residues. Germline CDR1 and CDR2: MGHRA and YSYEKL. The CDR3 sequence is CASSQGTSGFYEGFF. The CDR3 region has the DNA TGCGCCAGCAGCCAAGGGACTAGCGGGTTTTACGAGGGGTTCTTC.

Points on this clonotype: One base away lies a much larger clone, so this may be a sequencing read error. The chain combines TRBV5-1 with TRBJ2-6; the D gene is possibly TRBD1 (6 bases). Germline loops: CDR1 SGHRS, CDR2 YFSETQ. The CDR3 runs 17 residues. The CDR3, as DNA: TGCGCCAGCAACGCCGGGACACGCAGCTCTGGGGTCAACGTCCTGACTTTC. Encoded protein: CASNAGTRSSGVNVLTF.

V gene TRBV5-1 combines with J gene TRBJ1-1, with 9 bases fitting TRBD1. Germline V lookup: CDR1 SGHRS, CDR2 YFSETQ. V lost 5 bases and J lost 5; bases outside the gene matches: 10. The CDR3 is 15 residues long. CDR3: CASSLKGQGRTEAFF. The CDR3 DNA follows: TGCGCCAGCAGTTTAAAGGGACAGGGAAGAACTGAAGCTTTCTTT.

The rearrangement joins TRBV21-1 to TRBJ2-1; the tabulated D call, TRBD1, remains unverified against the DNA. TRBV21-1 corresponds to a pseudogene. This CDR3 region has 18 residues. The CDR3, as DNA: TGTGCCAGCAGCAAAGGGGGGGCGACAGGAATTTACACAAATGAGCAGTTCTTC. This translates into CASSKGGATGIYTNEQFF.

J is TRBJ1-2 and V is TRBV12-3 or TRBV12-4; D gene ambiguous. The CDR3 has 14 residues. V shed 5 bases and J shed 5 bases, with 15 bases lying between them. CDR3 in amino acids: CASSELGIGYGYTF. In DNA form, the CDR3 reads TGTGCCAGCAGTGAATTGGGAATAGGGTATGGCTACACCTTC.